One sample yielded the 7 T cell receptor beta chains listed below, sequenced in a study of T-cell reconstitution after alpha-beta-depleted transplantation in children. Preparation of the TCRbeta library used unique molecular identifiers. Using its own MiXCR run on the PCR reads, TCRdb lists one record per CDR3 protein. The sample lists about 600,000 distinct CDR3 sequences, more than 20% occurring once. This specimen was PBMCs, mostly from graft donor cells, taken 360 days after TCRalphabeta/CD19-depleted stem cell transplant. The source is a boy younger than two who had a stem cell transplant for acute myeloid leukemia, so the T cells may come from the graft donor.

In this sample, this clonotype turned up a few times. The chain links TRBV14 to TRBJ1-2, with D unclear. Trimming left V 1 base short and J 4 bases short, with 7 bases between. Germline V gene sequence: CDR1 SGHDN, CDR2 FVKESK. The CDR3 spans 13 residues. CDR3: CASSQGRGYGYTF. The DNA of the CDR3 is TGTGCCAGCAGCCAAGGGCGGGGCTATGGCTACACCTTC. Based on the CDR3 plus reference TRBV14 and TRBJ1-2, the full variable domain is EAGVTQFPSHSVIEKGQTVTLRCDPISGHDNLYWYRRVMGKEIKFLLHFVKESKQDESGMPNNRFLAERTGGTYSTLKVQPAELEDSGVYFCASSQGRGYGYTFGSGTRLTVV.

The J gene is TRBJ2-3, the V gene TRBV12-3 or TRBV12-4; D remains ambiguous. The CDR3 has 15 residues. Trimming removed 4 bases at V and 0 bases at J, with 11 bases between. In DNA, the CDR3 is TGTGCCAGCAGTTGGGCGTATTCTAGCACAGATACGCAGTATTTT. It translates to CASSWAYSSTDTQYF.

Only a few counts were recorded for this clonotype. DNA of the CDR3: TGTGCCAGCAGCCAAGATCCCCCGTGGGTACAACAACCACCCGGGGCCAACGTCCTGACTTTC. Residues: CASSQDPPWVQQPPGANVLTF. The chain couples TRBV14 to TRBJ2-6; D gene ambiguous. The CDR3 spans 21 residues. Germline V gives CDR1 SGHDN, CDR2 FVKESK. V was trimmed by 0 bases and J by 4 bases, leaving 25 bases between them.

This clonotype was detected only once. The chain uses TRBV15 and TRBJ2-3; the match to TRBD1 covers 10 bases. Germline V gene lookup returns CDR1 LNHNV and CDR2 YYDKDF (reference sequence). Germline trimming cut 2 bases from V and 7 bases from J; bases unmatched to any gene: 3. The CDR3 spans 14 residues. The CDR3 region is CATSRWTGGNTQYF. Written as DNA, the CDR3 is TGTGCCACCAGCAGATGGACAGGGGGAAATACGCAGTATTTT. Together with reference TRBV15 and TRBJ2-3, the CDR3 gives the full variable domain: DAMVIQNPRYQVTQFGKPVTLSCSQTLNHNVMYWYQQKSSQAPKLLFHYYDKDFNNEADTPDNFQSRRPNTSFCFLDIRSPGLGDTAMYLCATSRWTGGNTQYFGPGTRLTVL.

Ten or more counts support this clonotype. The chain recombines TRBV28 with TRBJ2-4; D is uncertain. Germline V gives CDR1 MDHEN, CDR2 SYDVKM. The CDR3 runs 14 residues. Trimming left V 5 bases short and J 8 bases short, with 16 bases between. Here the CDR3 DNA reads TGTGCCAGCAGTACCTCAACTCTCGTGGACATTCAGTACTTC. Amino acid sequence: CASSTSTLVDIQYF.

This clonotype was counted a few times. Here the CDR3 reads CASSRTVNQPQHF. The CDR3 coding sequence is TGTGCCAGCAGTAGGACAGTGAATCAGCCCCAGCATTTT. This chain links TRBV6-2 or TRBV6-3 with TRBJ1-5; D is possibly TRBD1 (6 bases). The V and J ends lost 5 bases and 4 bases respectively, with 9 bases between them. CDR3 size: 13 residues. The germline V gene has CDR1 MNHEY and CDR2 SVGEGT.

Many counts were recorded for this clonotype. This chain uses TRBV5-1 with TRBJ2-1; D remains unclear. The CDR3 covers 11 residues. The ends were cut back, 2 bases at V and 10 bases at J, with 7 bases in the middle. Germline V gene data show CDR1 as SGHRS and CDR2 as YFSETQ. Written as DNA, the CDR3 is TGCGCCAGCAGCTTCGCTGTGGAGCAGTTCTTC. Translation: CASSFAVEQFF.